This TCR beta chain emerged from a study of shared clonotypes between healthy human individuals. Looked up from germline, CDR1 is ENHRY and CDR2 is SYGVKD. The V gene end was trimmed by 4 bases and the J gene end by 4 bases; junction bases not matched to a gene: 8. CDR3 size: 15 residues. Method: immunoSEQ multiplex PCR; TCRdb's copy keeps in-frame clones and lacks some. The sample holds about 1 million clones, around 76% seen once. The specimen was memory CD4+ T cells sorted from blood. Subset denoted: CD45RA-negative fraction. The gene calls are TRBV10-3 and TRBJ1-2; 8 bases agree with TRBD1. This receptor was obtained from a man between 18 and 29 years old in good health. CDR3 protein: CAISGDRGGGYGYTF. For the CDR3, the DNA is TGTGCCATCAGTGGAGACAGGGGAGGGGGCTATGGCTACACCTTC.